Below are 9 T cell receptor beta chains sequenced from a single sample in a study of PD-L1 blockade in urothelial cancer. Repertoires were generated with immunoSEQ multiplex PCR, while TCRdb's copy carries only in-frame clones and drops some. In the table there are some 52,000 clones, around 77% of which are singletons. The sample was PBMCs, taken around atezolizumab (anti-PD-L1) treatment. The receptor set was obtained from a man in his 70s with urothelial cancer.

The chain recombines TRBV28 with TRBJ1-5, with D unresolved. CDR3 length equals 12 residues. Deletions cut 7 bases from V and 10 bases from J, with 14 bases between. The V gene's germline CDR1 is MDHEN and CDR2 SYDVKM. The chain's CDR3 is CASMEGSKPQHF. The CDR3 DNA reads TGTGCCAGCATGGAAGGGAGTAAACCCCAGCATTTT. Drawing the rest from reference TRBV28 and TRBJ1-5, the complete variable domain is DVKVTQSSRYLVKRTGEKVFLECVQDMDHENMFWYRQDPGLGLRLIYFSYDVKMKEKGDIPEGYSVSREKKERFSLILESASTNQTSMYLCASMEGSKPQHFGDGTRLSIL.

The gene calls are TRBV7-2 and TRBJ1-5; D gene ambiguous. The ends were cut back, 1 base at V and 0 bases at J, with 13 bases in the middle. The CDR3 spans 17 residues. Germline CDR1 is SGHTA and CDR2 is FQGNSA. CDR3 DNA sequence: TGTGCCAGCAGCTTAGAGGGAGTTGTCTATAGCAATCAGCCCCAGCATTTT. Translation: CASSLEGVVYSNQPQHF.

CDR3 residues: CASRDRGKTQYF. In DNA form, the CDR3 reads TGTGCCAGTCGGGACAGGGGAAAGACCCAGTACTTC. This chain joins TRBV6-1 and TRBJ2-5; TRBD1 aligns across 10 bases. The CDR3 is made up of 12 amino acids. Germline V gene sequence: CDR1 MNHNS, CDR2 SASEGT. Trimming removed 9 bases from V and 6 bases from J; junction bases left unmatched: 4.

The V and J genes are TRBV5-4 and TRBJ1-2; TRBD1 aligns across 7 bases. The CDR3 length is 13 residues. Germline CDR1 SGHNT, CDR2 YYREEE (reference sequence). V was pared by 6 bases and J by 3 bases, with 5 bases of the junction left unmatched. The chain's CDR3 is CASKGQTYYGYTF. CDR3 in DNA: TGTGCCAGCAAGGGACAGACTTACTATGGCTACACCTTC.

V and J are TRBV6-4 and TRBJ2-3; TRBD2 matches 13 bases. The V gene end was trimmed by 2 bases and the J gene end by 0 bases; junction bases not matched to a gene: 2. Per germline, CDR1 MRHNA and CDR2 SNTAGT. This CDR3 is 17 amino acids long. The CDR3 region is CASSDTSGGASTDTQYF. CDR3 DNA: TGTGCCAGCAGTGACACTAGCGGGGGGGCAAGCACAGATACGCAGTATTTT.

The rearrangement links TRBV18 to TRBJ1-1; no clear D gene. Germline V gene data show CDR1 as KGHSH and CDR2 as LQKENI. V lost 4 bases and J lost 0, with 15 bases in between. The CDR3 extends over 16 amino acids. The CDR3 loop is CASSLFGAGMNTEAFF. The CDR3 coding sequence is TGTGCCAGCTCACTTTTCGGAGCGGGTATGAACACTGAAGCTTTCTTT.

This chain joins TRBV7-2 and TRBJ1-2; the match to TRBD1 covers 7 bases. Germline CDR1 reads SGHTA; CDR2 reads FQGNSA. The CDR3 has 16 residues. The V segment lost 5 bases and the J segment 0 bases; nucleotides outside the gene matches: 9. The CDR3 DNA follows: TGTGCCAGCAGCCCCTCGACCGACAGGGCTAACTATGGCTACACCTTC. It yields the protein CASSPSTDRANYGYTF.

On this clone itself: A much bigger clone sits one base away, suggesting this may be a read error. The chain couples TRBV4-3 to TRBJ1-6, with D perhaps TRBD1 (5 bases). Germline lookup yields CDR1 LGHNA and CDR2 YSLEER. V lost 4 bases, J lost 10 bases, and 11 bases lay in between. There are 13 residues in the CDR3. CDR3 sequence reads: CASSPDSGSPLHF. As DNA, the CDR3 is TGCGCCAGCAGCCCCGACAGTGGCTCACCCCTCCACTTT.

The chain employs TRBV14 and TRBJ2-3; the match to TRBD2 covers 8 bases. Germline CDR1 reads SGHDN; CDR2 reads FVKESK. V shed 2 bases, J shed 5 bases, and the junction held 3 bases outside the gene matches. The CDR3 is 14 residues long. The CDR3 bases are TGTGCCAGCAGCCAAAAGGGACTAGTAGATACGCAGTATTTT. This encodes CASSQKGLVDTQYF. The full variable domain, rest sourced from reference TRBV14 and TRBJ2-3, is EAGVTQFPSHSVIEKGQTVTLRCDPISGHDNLYWYRRVMGKEIKFLLHFVKESKQDESGMPNNRFLAERTGGTYSTLKVQPAELEDSGVYFCASSQKGLVDTQYFGPGTRLTVL.